The rows below give T cell receptor beta chains drawn from one sample of a study of T cell responses to AZD1222 COVID-19 vaccine. Some clones are missing from TCRdb's copy, which holds only in-frame ones; the method was immunoSEQ multiplex PCR. The profile shows roughly 120,000 clones, roughly 87% of them singletons. Sample: peripheral blood, taken on day 0 of AZD1222 vaccination. All receptors derive from an adult in good health. CDR3s include the opening cysteine and the closing phenylalanine or tryptophan. Clone size is shown for a subset of rows, as once, few, many or a class of expanded clone.

V,size,CDR3
TRBV19,-,CASTINRGNTIYF
TRBV12-3/TRBV12-4,-,CASSLNYYEQYF
TRBV4-2,-,CASSQDLSDHYGYTF
TRBV7-2,-,CASSLVGTSGAYNEQFF
TRBV29-1,-,CSAEKREDTQYF
TRBV4-2,-,CASSQDPAGLPYEQYF
TRBV7-9,-,CASSLGNSNQPQHF
TRBV7-9,-,CASSLEGNTIYF
TRBV12-3/TRBV12-4,-,CASTQDSEKLFF
TRBV18,-,CASSPSDTRPAFF
TRBV28,once,CASSGGLSGNTEAFF
TRBV10-3,-,CAISFRTGGLNEQFF
TRBV19,-,CASRGDGSDYGYTF
TRBV7-9,-,CASSLVAGQNIQYF
TRBV5-4,-,CASSLPGTGDTEAFF
TRBV6-1,-,CASSENASPNIQYF
TRBV11-3,once,CASSLARGNTEAFF
TRBV19,-,CASTGGTGLVGDQPQHF